This T cell receptor (beta chain) was identified during a study of regulatory T cells in long-lasting Graves disease. Indicated time point: newly diagnosed GD, antithyroid drugs for less than 3 months. After RNA was extracted from PBMCs, the TCR library was made from it. This CDR3 is built from 13 residues. V was trimmed by 3 bases and J by 0 bases, leaving 5 bases between them. Germline values: CDR1 SGHAT, CDR2 FQNNGV. Sequencing libraries for TCR beta were prepared with iRepertoire HTBI primers and Arm-PCR of CDR3 regions. Using its own MiXCR run on the multiplex PCR reads, TCRdb lists one record per CDR3 protein. The sample shows roughly 360,000 distinct CDR3 sequences, about 10% of them seen only once. This clonotype was seen repeatedly, ten times or more. The data were also submitted as part of a second study, on T cells in Graves' hyperthyroidism and ophthalmopathy.

The rearrangement links TRBV11-2 to TRBJ2-5; D possibly corresponds to TRBD1 (5 bases). The sequenced sample was peripheral blood mononuclear cells (PBMCs), obtained at new diagnosis, from a patient treated with antithyroid drugs. This receptor was obtained from a woman aged 18-30 years with Graves disease. CDR3 coding DNA: TGTGCCAGCAGCTTGGGGCACCAAGAGACCCAGTACTTC. This translates into CASSLGHQETQYF.